A single T cell receptor (beta chain) is shown here with its context. What antigen it recognizes has not been identified. No much larger clone exists at a distance of one base, and base qualities are not known. This sample is part of a study of control samples from healthy donors and cancer patients (TCRdb year 2020). V is clipped by 5 bases and J by 5 bases, and the sequence between their germline boundaries is 9 bases long. Including cysteine and phenylalanine, the CDR3 has 12 amino acids. The only DNA kept is the CDR3, 36 bases in frame from the first base. The germline V gene specifies MDHEN as CDR1 and SYDVKM as CDR2. Libraries were built with the immunoSEQ multiplex PCR assay. This is the immuneACCESS table as TCRdb keeps it, with only in-frame sequences that have V and J called. A part of the clones is gone; compared with another copy, unresolved V genes explain less than half, and the rest is unexplained. A total of around 71,000 clones appear in this sample, around 87% of them only once. 2% to 2.5% of the sample is held by the ten biggest clonotypes.

The sample comprised PBMCs. This chain joins TRBV28 to TRBJ2-5, with the D gene too uncertain to name. The receptor was isolated from a woman in her fifties or sixties with head and neck cancer. The CDR3 loop reads CASSTFLETQYF. Read as DNA, the sequence is TGTGCCAGCAGTACCTTTTTGGAGACCCAGTACTTC.